This TCR beta chain was captured by sequencing in a study of cytomegalovirus exposure and HLA in healthy donors. Whole-study findings and limits: In vitro data verified three CMV-associated chains as specific for CMV antigens. Overall, some 160 TCR beta chains were annotated as cytomegalovirus-associated.

Worth noting for this clone: Its specificity is unknown.

It was with 60 Vbeta and 13 Jbeta primers that the PCR ran. Repertoires were generated with immunoSEQ multiplex PCR, while TCRdb's copy carries only in-frame clones and drops some. The data contain about 79,000 clones, around two thirds of them singletons. This receptor was identified in a woman aged 45-65 years in good health and CMV-seropositive. Material for sequencing was PBMCs.

The CDR3 loop is CASSSLKQGMGGNTIYF. CDR3 sequence (DNA): TGTGCCAGCAGCTCCCTAAAACAGGGGATGGGAGGAAACACCATATATTTT. V usage is TRBV5-6 and J usage is TRBJ1-3, with TRBD1 matching over 7 bases. This CDR3 has 17 amino acids. With V trimmed by 3 bases and J by 4 bases, 13 bases remained unmatched. Germline CDR1 SGHDT, CDR2 YYEEEE.